A single sample is the source of the 5 T cell receptor beta chains below, sequenced in a study of cytomegalovirus exposure and HLA in healthy donors. Libraries were prepared by immunoSEQ multiplex PCR; TCRdb keeps only in-frame clonotypes and omits some of them. The sample lists under 130,000 clones, about 88% occurring once. Material: PBMCs. Source of these receptors: a woman under 30 in good health and CMV-seropositive.

The gene calls are TRBV5-1 and TRBJ1-5; D ambiguous. CDR3 length: 13 residues. Germline lookup yields CDR1 SGHRS and CDR2 YFSETQ. Trimming removed 2 bases from V and 5 bases from J, with 8 bases in between. The CDR3 spells CASSFWGDQPQHF. CDR3 coding DNA: TGCGCCAGCAGCTTTTGGGGAGATCAGCCCCAGCATTTT.

The V gene is TRBV7-9, the J gene TRBJ2-2, with D possibly TRBD1 on 5 matching bases. Germline V gene data show CDR1 as SEHNR and CDR2 as FQNEAQ (reference sequence). Trimming stripped 8 bases from V and 5 bases from J, with 9 bases between. The CDR3 runs to 12 residues. The CDR3, as DNA: TGTGCCAGCCACAGGAAAACCGGGGAGCTGTTTTTT. Translated: CASHRKTGELFF.

The chain couples TRBV5-1 to TRBJ2-7, with TRBD1 identical over 10 bases. This CDR3 region has 16 residues. V shed 0 bases and J 1 base; nucleotides not matched to a gene: 4. Per the germline V gene, CDR1 is SGHRS and CDR2 is YFSETQ. The CDR3 spells CASSLEGTGESYEQYF. Written as DNA, the CDR3 is TGCGCCAGCAGCTTGGAAGGGACAGGGGAATCCTACGAGCAGTACTTC.

The J gene is TRBJ1-6, the V gene TRBV11-2; D gene ambiguous. CDR1 SGHAT and CDR2 FQNNGV come from the germline V gene. V was cut by 6 bases and J by 5 bases, with 17 bases left in between. The CDR3 length is 16 residues. The CDR3 loop is CASSLPSELHNSPLHF. In nucleotides, the CDR3 is TGTGCCAGCAGTCTACCTTCTGAACTTCATAATTCACCCCTCCACTTT.

This clone was observed once. V usage is TRBV28 and J usage is TRBJ1-2; D remains ambiguous. Trimming stripped 6 bases from V and 2 bases from J, with 19 bases between. Germline assignment: CDR1 MDHEN and CDR2 SYDVKM. This CDR3 is 16 amino acids long. This CDR3 is CASRLMTPSTNYGYTF. CDR3 nucleotide sequence: TGTGCCAGCAGATTGATGACACCCTCAACAAACTATGGCTACACCTTC.